The present T cell receptor (beta chain) was sequenced within a study of lymphopenia after photon versus proton radiotherapy (dated by TCRdb to the late 2010s). Background on the whole study: Photon and proton radiation therapy were compared by the study for their immunological effects in patients with gastrointestinal tumors who developed high-grade lymphopenia. The goal of the study was to characterize the differences between the two radiation modalities in how they affect the immune system. The cohort included some 20 patients with gastrointestinal tumors who developed lymphopenia after receiving either photon or proton therapy. The paper as a whole reports these results and caveats: During treatment, patients who received photon therapy lost naive T cells and TCR diversity and gained effector/memory populations, whereas patients who received proton therapy remained relatively stable. Once the lymphocyte count had reached its nadir, the repertoires of photon-treated patients showed oligoclonal expansion, particularly of CD8+ Temra cells, and this expansion drove the decline in diversity. The survival association was examined only in patients who died, and the authors described better survival with proton therapy as a possibility, not as a demonstrated result. Across the cohort, among patients who died, a greater drop in TCR diversity after the nadir was inversely correlated with overall survival time.

V and J lose 3 bases and 2 bases, and a span of 7 bases separates them. Per the germline V gene (reference sequence), LNHNV is the CDR1 and YYDKDF is the CDR2. The CDR3 numbers 13 residues from cysteine through phenylalanine. Of all the DNA, just the CDR3 is kept, 39 bases in frame from base 1. The library was produced with the immunoSEQ multiplex PCR assay. Alongside multiparametric flow cytometry, deep sequencing of rearranged TCR beta loci was used to profile the T cell repertoires. Entries here come from immuneACCESS through TCRdb and include only in-frame sequences with V and J called. Some clones fail to appear in such tables; in the studies checked, an unresolved V gene covers under half of the shortfall, and the cause of the remainder is unknown. In all, the sample holds about 70,000 clones, and around 86% of those were seen once. More than 10% of the sample is in the top ten clones. In regard to this clone: Which antigen it targets is not known. Qualities for individual bases were not recorded, and no much larger clone is one base off.

The V and J segments used are TRBV15 and TRBJ1-1, with no reliable assignment of the D segment. The specimen was peripheral blood, collected from a patient treated with proton-based radiotherapy. The receptor was isolated from a man older than 75 with esophageal cancer. The DNA sequence reads TGTGCCACCAGCAGGGCACTTAACACTGAAGCTTTCTTT. The translation is CATSRALNTEAFF.